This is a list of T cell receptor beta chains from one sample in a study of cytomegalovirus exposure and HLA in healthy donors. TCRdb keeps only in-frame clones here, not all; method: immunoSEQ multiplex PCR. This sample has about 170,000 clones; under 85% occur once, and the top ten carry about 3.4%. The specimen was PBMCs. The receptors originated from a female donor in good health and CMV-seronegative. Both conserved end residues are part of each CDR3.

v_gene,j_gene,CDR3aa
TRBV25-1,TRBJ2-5,CASSLQGLGRTSEQYF
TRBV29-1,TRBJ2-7,CSVRGGGAPSYEQYF
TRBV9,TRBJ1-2,CASSPDPDTNYGYTF
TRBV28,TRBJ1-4,CASSSAFGEKLFF
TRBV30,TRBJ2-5,CAWSPGTSGGRETQYF
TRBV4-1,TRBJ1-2,CASSQDRQGNYGYTF
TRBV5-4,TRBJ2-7,CASSLDRGGAREQYF
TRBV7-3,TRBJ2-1,CASSPAGDRGAYYNEQFF
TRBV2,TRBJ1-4,CASIISLTNEKLFF
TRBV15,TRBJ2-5,CATSRDRGQQETQYF
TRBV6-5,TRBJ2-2,CASSSTTGSLVGELFF
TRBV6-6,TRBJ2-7,CASSYEGGAFSYEQYF
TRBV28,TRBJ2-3,CASSPVTDTQYF
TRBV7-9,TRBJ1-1,CASSLAGGLNTEAFF
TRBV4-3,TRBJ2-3,CASSREGTQSDTQYF
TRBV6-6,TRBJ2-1,CASSRSGSYNEQFF
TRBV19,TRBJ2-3,CASSMGGTDTQYF
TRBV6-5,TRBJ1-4,CASSQRDRVQLFF
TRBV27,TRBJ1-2,CASSFGGGYTF
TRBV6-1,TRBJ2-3,CASSELAGGLDTQYF
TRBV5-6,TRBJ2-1,CASSLRLASNEQFF
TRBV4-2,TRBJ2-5,CASSQLFVARETQYF
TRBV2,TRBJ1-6,CASSRLDRDNSPLHF
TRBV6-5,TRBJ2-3,CASSYSGTTSADTQYF
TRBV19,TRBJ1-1,CASQPGGGNTEAFF
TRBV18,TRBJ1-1,CASSFQGAKGNTEAFF
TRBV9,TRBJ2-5,CASSPRLAEIQETQYF
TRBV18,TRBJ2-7,CASSPSLEGGTYEQYF
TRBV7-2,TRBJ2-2,CAGSTRQGARTGELFF
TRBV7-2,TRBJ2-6,CASSLNFGGAGANVLTF
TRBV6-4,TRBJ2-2,CASSALAGVGTGELFF
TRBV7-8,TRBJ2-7,CASSQSTYEQYF
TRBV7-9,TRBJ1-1,CASSPRTGNTEAFF
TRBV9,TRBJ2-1,CASSPPPSGRGNEQFF
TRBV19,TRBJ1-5,CASTKPRGNQPQHF
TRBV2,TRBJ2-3,CASTDGPYTDTQYF